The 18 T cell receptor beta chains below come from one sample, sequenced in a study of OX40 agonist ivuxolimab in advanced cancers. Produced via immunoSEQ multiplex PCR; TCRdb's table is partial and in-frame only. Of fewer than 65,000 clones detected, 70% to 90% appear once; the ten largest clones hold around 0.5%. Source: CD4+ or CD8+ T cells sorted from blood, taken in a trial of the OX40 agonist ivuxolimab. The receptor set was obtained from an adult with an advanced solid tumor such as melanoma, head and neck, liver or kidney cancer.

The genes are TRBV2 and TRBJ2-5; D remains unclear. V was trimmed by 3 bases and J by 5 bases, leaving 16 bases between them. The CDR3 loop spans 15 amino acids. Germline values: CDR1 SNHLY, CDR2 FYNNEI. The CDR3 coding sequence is TGTGCCAGCAGTGATCAAGGAGTTATAATCGAGACCCAGTACTTC. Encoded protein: CASSDQGVIIETQYF.

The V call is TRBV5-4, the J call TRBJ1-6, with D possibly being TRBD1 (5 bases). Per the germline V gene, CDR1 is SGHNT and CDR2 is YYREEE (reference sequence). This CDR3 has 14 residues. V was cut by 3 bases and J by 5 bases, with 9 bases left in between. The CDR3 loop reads CASSSQGDNSPLHF. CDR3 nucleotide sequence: TGTGCCAGCAGCTCTCAGGGTGATAATTCACCCCTCCACTTT.

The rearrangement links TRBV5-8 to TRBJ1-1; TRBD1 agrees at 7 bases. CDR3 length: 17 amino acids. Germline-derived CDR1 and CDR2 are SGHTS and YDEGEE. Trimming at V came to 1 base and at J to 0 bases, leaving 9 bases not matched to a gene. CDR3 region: CASSLRGRGGMNTEAFF. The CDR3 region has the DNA TGTGCCAGCAGCTTGCGAGGCAGGGGGGGTATGAACACTGAAGCTTTCTTT.

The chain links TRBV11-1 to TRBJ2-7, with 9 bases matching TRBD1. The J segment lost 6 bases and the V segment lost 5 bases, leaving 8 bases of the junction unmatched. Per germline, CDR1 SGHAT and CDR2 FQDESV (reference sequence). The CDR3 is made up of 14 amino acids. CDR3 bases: TGTGCCAGCAGCCCGCGGGACAGGGAATTCGAGCAGTACTTC. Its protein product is CASSPRDREFEQYF. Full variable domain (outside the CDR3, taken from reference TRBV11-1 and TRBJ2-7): EAEVAQSPRYKITEKSQAVAFWCDPISGHATLYWYRQILGQGPELLVQFQDESVVDDSQLPKDRFSAERLKGVDSTLKIQPAELGDSAMYLCASSPRDREFEQYFGPGTRLTVT.

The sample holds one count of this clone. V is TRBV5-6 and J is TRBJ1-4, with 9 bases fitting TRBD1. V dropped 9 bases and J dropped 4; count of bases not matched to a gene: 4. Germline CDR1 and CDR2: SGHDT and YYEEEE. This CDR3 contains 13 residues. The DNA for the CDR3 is TGTGCCACCACGGGACAGGGTAATGAAAAACTGTTTTTT. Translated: CATTGQGNEKLFF.

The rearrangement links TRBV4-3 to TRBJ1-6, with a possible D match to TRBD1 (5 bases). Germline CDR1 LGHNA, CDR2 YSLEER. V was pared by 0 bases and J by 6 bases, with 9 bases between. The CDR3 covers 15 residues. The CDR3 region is CASSQDGAVNSPLHF. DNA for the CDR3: TGCGCCAGCAGCCAAGACGGGGCGGTTAATTCACCCCTCCACTTT.

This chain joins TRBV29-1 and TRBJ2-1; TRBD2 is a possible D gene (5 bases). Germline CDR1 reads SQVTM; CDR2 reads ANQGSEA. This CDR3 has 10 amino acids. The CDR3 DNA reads TGCATCCGGAGGCAGGTTGAGCAGTTCTTC. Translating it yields CIRRQVEQFF.

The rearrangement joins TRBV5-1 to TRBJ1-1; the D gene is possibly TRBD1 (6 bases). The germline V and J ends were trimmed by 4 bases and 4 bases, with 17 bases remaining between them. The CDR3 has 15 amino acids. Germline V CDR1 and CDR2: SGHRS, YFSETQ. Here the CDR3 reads CASSTTRGGRTEAFF. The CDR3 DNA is TGCGCCAGCAGCACTACCAGGGGTGGGCGCACTGAAGCTTTCTTT.

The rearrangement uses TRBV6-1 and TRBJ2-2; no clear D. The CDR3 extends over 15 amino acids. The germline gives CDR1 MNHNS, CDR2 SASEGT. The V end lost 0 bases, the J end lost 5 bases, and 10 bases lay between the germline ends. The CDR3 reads CASSEAPRITGELFF. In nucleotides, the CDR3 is TGTGCCAGCAGTGAAGCCCCAAGGATTACCGGGGAGCTGTTTTTT.

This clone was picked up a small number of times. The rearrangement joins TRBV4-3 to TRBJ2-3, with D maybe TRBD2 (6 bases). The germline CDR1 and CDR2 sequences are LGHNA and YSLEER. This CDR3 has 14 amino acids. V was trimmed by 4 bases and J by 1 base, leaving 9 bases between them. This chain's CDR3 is CASSRGLGTDTQYF. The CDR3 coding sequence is TGCGCCAGCAGCCGGGGACTTGGCACAGATACGCAGTATTTT.

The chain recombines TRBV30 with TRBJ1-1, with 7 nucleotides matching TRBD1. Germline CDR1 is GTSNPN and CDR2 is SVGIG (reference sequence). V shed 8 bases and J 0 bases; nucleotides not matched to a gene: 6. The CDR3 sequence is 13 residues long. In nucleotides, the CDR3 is TGTGCCCGGGGACAGCTGATGAACACTGAAGCTTTCTTT. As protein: CARGQLMNTEAFF.

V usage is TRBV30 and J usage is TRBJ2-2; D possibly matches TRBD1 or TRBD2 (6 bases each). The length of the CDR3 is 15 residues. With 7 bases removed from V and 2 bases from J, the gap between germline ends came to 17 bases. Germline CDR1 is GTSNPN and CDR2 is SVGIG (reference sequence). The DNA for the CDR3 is TGTGCCTATGGACGGGGGCGCGTAAACACCGGGGAGCTGTTTTTT. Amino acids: CAYGRGRVNTGELFF.

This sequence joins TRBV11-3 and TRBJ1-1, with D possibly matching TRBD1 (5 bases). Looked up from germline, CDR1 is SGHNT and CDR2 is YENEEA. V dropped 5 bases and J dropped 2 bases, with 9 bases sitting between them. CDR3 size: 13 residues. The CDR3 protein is CASSIDSNTEAFF. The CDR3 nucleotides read TGTGCCAGCAGCATTGACAGTAACACTGAAGCTTTCTTT.

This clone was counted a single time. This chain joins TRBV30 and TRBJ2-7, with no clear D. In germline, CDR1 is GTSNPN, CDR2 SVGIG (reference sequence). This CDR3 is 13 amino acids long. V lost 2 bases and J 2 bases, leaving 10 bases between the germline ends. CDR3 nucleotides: TGTGCCTGGAGTCCTACCCCCACCTACGAGCAGTACTTC. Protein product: CAWSPTPTYEQYF.

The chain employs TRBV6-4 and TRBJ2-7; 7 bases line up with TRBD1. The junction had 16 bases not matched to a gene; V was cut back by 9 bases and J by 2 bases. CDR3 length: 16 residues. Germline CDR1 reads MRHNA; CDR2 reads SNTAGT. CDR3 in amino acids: CASPIGTVLPPYEQYF. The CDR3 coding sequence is TGTGCCAGTCCGATTGGGACAGTCCTCCCCCCCTACGAGCAGTACTTC.

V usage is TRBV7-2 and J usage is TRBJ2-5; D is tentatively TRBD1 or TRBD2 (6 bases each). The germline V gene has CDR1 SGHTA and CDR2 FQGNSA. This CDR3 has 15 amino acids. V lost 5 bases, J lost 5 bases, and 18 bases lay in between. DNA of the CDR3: TGTGCCAGCAGCCCCGGGGGCAGCCAGGGGGAGACCCAGTACTTC. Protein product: CASSPGGSQGETQYF. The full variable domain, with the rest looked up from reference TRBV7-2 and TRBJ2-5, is GAGVSQSPSNKVTEKGKDVELRCDPISGHTALYWYRQSLGQGLEFLIYFQGNSAPDKSGLPSDRFSAERTGGSVSTLTIQRTQQEDSAVYLCASSPGGSQGETQYFGPGTRLLVL.

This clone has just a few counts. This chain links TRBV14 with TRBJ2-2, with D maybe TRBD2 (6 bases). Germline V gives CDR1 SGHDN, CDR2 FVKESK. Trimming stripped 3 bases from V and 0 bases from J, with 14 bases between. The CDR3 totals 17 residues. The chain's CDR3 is CASSHLLRDANTGELFF. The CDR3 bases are TGTGCCAGCAGCCATCTTTTGCGGGACGCGAACACCGGGGAGCTGTTTTTT.

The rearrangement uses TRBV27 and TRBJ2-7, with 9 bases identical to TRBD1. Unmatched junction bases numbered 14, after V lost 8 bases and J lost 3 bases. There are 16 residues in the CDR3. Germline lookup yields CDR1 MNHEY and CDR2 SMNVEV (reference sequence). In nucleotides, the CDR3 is TGTGCCAGCGGATCTCGCGGGGGACAGGGTATCTACGAGCAGTACTTC. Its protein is CASGSRGGQGIYEQYF.